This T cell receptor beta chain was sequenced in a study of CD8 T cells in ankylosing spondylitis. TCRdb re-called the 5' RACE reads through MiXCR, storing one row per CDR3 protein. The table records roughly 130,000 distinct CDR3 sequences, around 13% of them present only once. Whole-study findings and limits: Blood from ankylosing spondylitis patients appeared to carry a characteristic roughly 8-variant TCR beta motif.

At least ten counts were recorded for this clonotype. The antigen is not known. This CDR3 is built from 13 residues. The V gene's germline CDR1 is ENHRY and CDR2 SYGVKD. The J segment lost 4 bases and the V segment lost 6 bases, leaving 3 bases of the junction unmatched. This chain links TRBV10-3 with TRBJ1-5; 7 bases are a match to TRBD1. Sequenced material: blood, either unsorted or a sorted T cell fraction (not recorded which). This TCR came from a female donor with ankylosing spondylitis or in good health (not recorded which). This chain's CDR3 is CAISGQVNQPQHF. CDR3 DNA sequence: TGTGCCATCAGCGGACAGGTTAATCAGCCCCAGCATTTT.